Listed below are T cell receptor beta chains from one sample, sequenced in a study of technical replicates of blood from a handful of donors. The table came from immunoSEQ multiplex PCR; TCRdb's copy has only in-frame clones and leaves some out. The table lists 60,000 to 70,000 clones, 98% of them singletons. Sequencing was carried out using T cells isolated from PBMCs. The receptors shown here come from a human donor in good health. The CDR3 runs from the conserved cysteine through the conserved F or W. A D gene is named only where the DNA matches it firmly. The listing skips clone size in some rows; elsewhere it reads once, few, many or a size class.

abundance | j_gene | v_gene | d_gene | CDR3nt | CDR3aa
NA | TRBJ2-1 | TRBV4-1 | NA | TGCGCCAGCAGCCTCAGGGCGGGGAATGAGCAGTTCTTC | CASSLRAGNEQFF
once | TRBJ2-7 | TRBV9 | NA | TGTGCCAGCAGCGTAGTTCCCTCTACGAGTGAGCAGTACTTC | CASSVVPSTSEQYF
once | TRBJ2-1 | TRBV28 | TRBD2 | TGTGCCAGCAGCAGACTAGCGGGGGGCACTGACAATGAGCAGTTCTTC | CASSRLAGGTDNEQFF
NA | TRBJ1-5 | TRBV4-2 | NA | TGTGCCAGCAGCATGGACAGAAATCAGCCCCAGCATTTT | CASSMDRNQPQHF
NA | TRBJ2-7 | TRBV28 | NA | TGTGCCAGCAGTTTACGGAAGTTGGACGGGAGCTCCTACGAGCAGTACTTC | CASSLRKLDGSSYEQYF
NA | TRBJ2-5 | TRBV6-1 | TRBD1 | TGTGCCAGCAGCGGGACAGGGACTCAAGAGACCCAGTACTTC | CASSGTGTQETQYF
NA | TRBJ2-1 | TRBV11-1 | TRBD2 | TGTGCCAGCAGCTCCAGCGGGGGGAACCCTGAGCAGTTCTTC | CASSSSGGNPEQFF
NA | TRBJ2-5 | TRBV4-2 | NA | TGTGCCAGCAGCCAAGAAACTGCCGAAGAGACCCAGTACTTC | CASSQETAEETQYF
once | TRBJ1-1 | TRBV18 | NA | TGTGCCAGCTCACCACTAGCCACTGAAGCTTTCTTT | CASSPLATEAFF
NA | TRBJ1-3 | TRBV5-1 | NA | TGCGCCAGCAGCTTGGTGGACAGCAGCTCTGGAAACACCATATATTTT | CASSLVDSSSGNTIYF
NA | TRBJ2-7 | TRBV2 | TRBD1 | TGTGCCAGCAATACCGGGACAGGGTCCTACGAGCAGTACTTC | CASNTGTGSYEQYF
NA | TRBJ2-7 | TRBV19 | NA | TGTGCCAGTAGTTATTCTGTCAGTGAGCAGTACTTC | CASSYSVSEQYF
NA | TRBJ2-7 | TRBV4-1 | NA | TGCGCCAGCAGCCAAGAAACTAGCTTCTACGAGCAGTACTTC | CASSQETSFYEQYF
NA | TRBJ2-5 | TRBV20-1 | TRBD2 | TGCAAGCTAGCGGAACAAGAGACCCAGTACTTC | CKLAEQETQYF
NA | TRBJ1-5 | TRBV6-5 | NA | TGTGCCAGCAGTTGGGACATCAGCAATCAGCCCCAGCATTTT | CASSWDISNQPQHF
NA | TRBJ1-2 | TRBV4-2 | NA | TGTGCCAGCAGCCAAGTCGACAGCTACACCTTC | CASSQVDSYTF
NA | TRBJ2-7 | TRBV4-1 | NA | TGCGCCAGCAGCCAAGTTTTGGGGGGCTCCTACGAGCAGTACTTC | CASSQVLGGSYEQYF
once | TRBJ1-3 | TRBV11-2 | NA | TGTGCCAGCAGCTTACGGGGGGTAACCATGCGGGGCTCTGGAAACACCATATATTTT | CASSLRGVTMRGSGNTIYF